This T cell receptor beta chain was recorded in a study of beta chain features in type 1 diabetes. Findings and caveats of the study: Shortening of TCRB CDR3s, moderate but significant, appeared in all four CD4+ subsets of Type 1 diabetes patients. For cells with high TCR expression, cDNA sequencing could yield over-representation.

TCRB transcripts that were expressed got sequenced, as all of the isolated RNA had been reverse transcribed. Sequencing of naive, central memory and regulatory T cell samples gave an average of roughly 3.5 million reads. Data came from immunoSEQ multiplex PCR; TCRdb stores just in-frame clones and leaves some out. This table holds 350,000 to 450,000 clones, around 13% found once. On average, the one heparinised blood draw given by each donor was approximately 100 mL. This clone was counted a few times. Its antigen is not known. Germline V gene sequence: CDR1 MNHEY, CDR2 SVGAGI. Trimming removed 0 bases at V and 6 bases at J, with 6 bases between. The CDR3 sequence is 13 residues long.

The sequencing input was naive CD4+ T cells from blood. The receptor was isolated from a man aged 25 to 45 in good health. This chain uses TRBV6-5 with TRBJ2-1; D gene ambiguous. In DNA form, the CDR3 reads TGTGCCAGCAGTTACTCGATGAGCAATGAGCAGTTCTTC. Its protein is CASSYSMSNEQFF.